Listed below are T cell receptor beta chains from one sample, sequenced in a study of graft-versus-host responses after intestinal transplantation. This table comes from immunoSEQ multiplex PCR, and its TCRdb copy is limited to in-frame clones, with some not included. The sample comprises roughly 8,100 clones, under 35% of which are singletons, and about 5.7% rests with the top ten. The sequenced sample was alloreactive CD4+ T cells from a mixed lymphocyte reaction culture, obtained before intestinal transplant. The receptors derive from a human patient who received an intestinal transplant. Both conserved end residues are part of each CDR3. D genes are given only for firm matches. Part of the rows lack a size; the others show once, few, many or a class for expanded clones.

abundance	v_gene	j_gene	d_gene	CDR3nt	CDR3aa
NA	TRBV27	TRBJ2-1	NA	TGTGCCAGCAGTCCGCTTCTGATAGCCGGAAACTACAATGAGCAGTTCTTC	CASSPLLIAGNYNEQFF
NA	TRBV28	TRBJ2-7	TRBD1	TGTGCCAGCACCATTCCCCGGGACAGGGGTTACGAGCAGTACTTC	CASTIPRDRGYEQYF
few	TRBV9	TRBJ2-3	TRBD2	TGTGCCAGCAGCGTAGATTCTAGCGGAGATACGCAGTATTTT	CASSVDSSGDTQYF
few	TRBV13	TRBJ2-7	TRBD2	TGTGCCAGCAGCCTAACTAGCGGTCCCCTCTCCTACGAGCAGTACTTC	CASSLTSGPLSYEQYF
NA	TRBV7-2	TRBJ1-4	TRBD1	TGTGCCAGCAGCTTAGATTTACAGGGGGGAACTACCGAAAAACTGTTTTTT	CASSLDLQGGTTEKLFF
NA	TRBV6-5	TRBJ1-5	NA	TGTGCCAGCAGCCCCCGGCGGGATCAGCCCCAGCATTTT	CASSPRRDQPQHF
NA	TRBV9	TRBJ2-1	TRBD2	TGTGCCAGCAGCGTAGACCCCCCCAGCGGGGTTTACAATGAGCAGTTCTTC	CASSVDPPSGVYNEQFF
medium-sized	TRBV28	TRBJ2-1	NA	TGTGCCAGCAGTTCTCCCAATGAGCAGTTCTTC	CASSSPNEQFF
NA	TRBV5-1	TRBJ2-3	TRBD1	TGCGCCAGCAGCTGGTCAGGGGGCGTCACAGATACGCAGTATTTT	CASSWSGGVTDTQYF
NA	TRBV11-3	TRBJ1-1	NA	TGTGCCAGCAGCCCGACCACAGTGAACACTGAAGCTTTCTTT	CASSPTTVNTEAFF
NA	TRBV5-1	TRBJ1-1	TRBD1	TGCGCCAGCAGCAGGCAGGGGGCGGGGAACACTGAAGCTTTCTTT	CASSRQGAGNTEAFF
NA	TRBV19	TRBJ1-2	TRBD1	TGTGCCAGCCGTCTCGCAGGGACAGTCTATGGCTACACCTTC	CASRLAGTVYGYTF
NA	TRBV7-2	TRBJ2-7	NA	TGTGCCAGCAGCCGGAGGGACAGACCTACCTACGAGCAGTACTTC	CASSRRDRPTYEQYF
few	TRBV6-5	TRBJ2-7	NA	TGTGCCAGCAGTCCCCGAGTATCCGAGCAGTACTTC	CASSPRVSEQYF
NA	TRBV6-5	TRBJ2-2	TRBD1	TGTGCCAGCAGTTACCGGGGACAGATGAACACCGGGGAGCTGTTTTTT	CASSYRGQMNTGELFF
medium-sized	TRBV18	TRBJ1-2	TRBD1	TGTGCCAGCTCACCGGGACAGGGCTATGGCTACACCTTC	CASSPGQGYGYTF
few	TRBV6-5	TRBJ2-7	TRBD1	TGTGCCATCAGTCGGACAGGGGTCTCCTACGAGCAGTACTTC	CAISRTGVSYEQYF
few	TRBV6-1	TRBJ2-5	TRBD2	TGTGCCAGCAGCCCCGGGGGGGGACAAGAGACCCAGTACTTC	CASSPGGGQETQYF
few	TRBV5-1	TRBJ2-1	NA	TGTGCCAGCAGCTCTATGGACAATTGGCAGTTCTTC	CASSSMDNWQFF
few	TRBV4-2	TRBJ2-3	NA	TGTGCCAGCCTGACAGATACGCAGTATTTT	CASLTDTQYF